This is a list of T cell receptor beta chains from one sample in a study of fetal regulatory T cell absence and autoimmunity. Repertoires were generated with immunoSEQ multiplex PCR, while TCRdb's copy carries only in-frame clones and drops some. This repertoire shows tens of thousands of clones, around 83% found once; its top ten account for around 0.43%. Sequenced: cord blood. These receptors came from a newborn boy with IPEX syndrome. The conserved cysteine and the conserved F or W are not part of the CDR3 here. Fields, in order: clone size, J gene, V gene, CDR3 protein. Clone size is not always given. Where it is, it says once, few, many or a class for expanded clones.

>.|TRBJ2-5|TRBV6-4
ASFRAETQY
>few|TRBJ1-2|TRBV16
ASSQSGRGNYGYT
>once|TRBJ1-5|TRBV4-1
ASSPEIWGQPQH
>.|TRBJ2-7|TRBV19
ASSIGTRPYEQY
>.|TRBJ2-5|TRBV5-1
ASSFILGQETQY
>.|TRBJ1-2|TRBV4-3
ASSQVVGYGYT
>.|TRBJ1-1|TRBV5-8
ASSPAGEAF
>.|TRBJ1-6|TRBV9
ASSEERANSPLH
>.|TRBJ2-5|TRBV5-1
ASSLVAGGEQETQY
>.|TRBJ1-6|TRBV7-2
ASSPYNSPLH
>once|TRBJ2-2|TRBV10-1
ASSGRDRGTGELF
>few|TRBJ1-1|TRBV7-6
ASSPSQGGSEAF
>.|TRBJ2-7|TRBV29-1
SVESGSTYEQY